The T cell receptor (beta chain) under discussion was sequenced for a study of a mutant IDH1 vaccine in newly diagnosed glioma (dated by TCRdb to the early 2020s). Background for the entire study: In the chemotherapy-containing groups, vaccination started alongside temozolomide cycles, whereas in patients who had radiotherapy alone it started 4-6 weeks after radiotherapy. The approximately 32 treated patients were roughly 62% male and around 40% female, with a mean age of about 38 years. Visit V12 was the week-35 safety follow-up and visit V13 was the week-47 end of study. For exploratory analyses, longitudinal TCRB deep sequencing was carried out in 25 treated patients wherever samples were available. Before enrollment, patients had received standard therapy of radiotherapy alone, temozolomide alone, or radiochemotherapy with temozolomide; most received the combination. Peripheral blood was drawn at six visits: V03 (baseline), V05, V07, V10, V12 and V13. Summary of the overall study and its limitations: Selection of PBMC samples for TCRB deep sequencing was based on availability. The authors stated that sample limitations prevented analyses of patient blood samples from being reproduced. Changes in the top peripheral T cell clonotypes picked up by TCRB sequencing did not appear to be linked to pseudoprogression. Across multiple MHC alleles, vaccine-induced immune responses were seen in 93.3% of patients.

Cut back by 3 bases and 11 bases, the V and J ends lie 10 bases apart. Per the germline V gene (reference sequence), DFQATT is the CDR1 and SNEGSKA is the CDR2. The CDR3 runs 10 residues from the cysteine to the phenylalanine. This entry keeps only the CDR3 DNA: 30 bases, framed from base 1. Comments on this clone: Its antigen target is currently unknown. No much larger clone exists at a distance of one base, and base qualities are not known.

Library construction relied on the immunoSEQ multiplex PCR assay. Rearranged TCR beta chain sequences were amplified with the hsTCRB Kit following the manufacturer's protocol. TCRB libraries were sequenced on an Illumina MiSeq. From the authors' description of their analysis: The proprietary platform of the kit vendor was used for demultiplexing, trimming and gene mapping. TCRdb stores this immuneACCESS table with in-frame sequences only. Part of the clones is absent; in the studies checked, under half of the shortfall reflects unresolved V genes, and no reason is known for the rest. V and J calls and clone size are copied from that table; D and trimming were computed from the DNA. This sample gives roughly 56,000 clones in total; 70% to 85% of them show up just once. The ten largest clones capture 4.9% of the sample. The time point label of this sample denotes: week 47, end of study. Every vaccine dose consisted of 300 ug of a 20-mer mutant IDH1 peptide in Montanide, administered subcutaneously together with topical imiquimod. Eight vaccinations were administered to patients in weeks 1, 3, 5, 7, 11, 15, 19 and 23, corresponding to visits V03 through V10. Newly diagnosed WHO grade 3 or 4 IDH1-mutant astrocytomas showing loss of nuclear ATRX were present in the donors. The samples were drawn from NOA16, a multicentre, single-arm, open-label phase I trial in Germany that tested a mutant IDH1 peptide vaccine in humans for the first time. Genomic DNA for TCRB sequencing was isolated from EDTA blood with the DNeasy Blood and Tissue Kit.

This chain joins TRBV20-1 to TRBJ1-1; possibly the D gene is TRBD1, per 6 matching bases. The receptor's source is a woman aged 40 to 50 with glioma. Some clones in this sample may be carry-over from other donors' samples. Here the sequenced sample was PBMCs, taken from a glioma patient whose treatment included an IDH1 peptide vaccine. CDR3 loop: CSASRQEAFF. The sequence in DNA is TGCAGTGCTAGTAGACAGGAGGCTTTCTTT.